This entry concerns a single T cell receptor beta chain. Its specificity is unknown. This entry belongs to a study of post-analysis software for immune sequencing data. cDNA libraries for TCR beta contained unique molecular identifiers. TCRdb reprocessed the PCR reads with MiXCR, giving one entry per CDR3 protein. This sample carries under 650,000 distinct CDR3 sequences, roughly 47% of them seen once, and the ten largest clones take about 1.5%. The CDR3 is 16 residues long. CDR1 is ENHRY and CDR2 is SYGVKD in the germline V gene. The germline V and J ends were trimmed by 0 bases and 0 bases, with 9 bases remaining between them. Study-wide points: Controls showed lower frequencies than patients for five or six TRBV segments, and TRBV5-6, TRBV5-1 and TRBV20-1 were among these. Controls' normalized Chao1 diversity significantly exceeded that of multiple sclerosis patients.

The J gene is TRBJ1-3, the V gene TRBV10-3; TRBD1 might be the D (6 bases). The sample comprised blood. The sequence derives from a girl aged 5 to 17 with multiple sclerosis. CDR3 DNA sequence: TGTGCCATCAGTGAGTCTGGACAGAGCTCTGGAAACACCATATATTTT. This encodes CAISESGQSSGNTIYF.